Each of the 7 T cell receptor beta chains below was sequenced from the same sample in a study of T cell responses to AZD1222 COVID-19 vaccine. The protocol was immunoSEQ multiplex PCR, while the TCRdb copy is restricted to in-frame clones and leaves out a portion. The data contain about 44,000 clones, 83% of them singletons. Sequenced material: peripheral blood, taken on day 0 of AZD1222 vaccination. Receptor source: an adult in good health.

The rearrangement joins TRBV3-1 (or the pseudogene TRBV3-2) to TRBJ1-1, with D perhaps TRBD1 (5 bases). CDR3 length: 11 residues. V was pared by 0 bases and J by 10 bases, with 6 bases between. Germline V lookup: CDR1 LGHDT, CDR2 YNNKEL (reference sequence). The CDR3 loop is CASSQEGRAFF. The CDR3 nucleotides are TGTGCCAGCAGCCAAGAGGGGCGAGCTTTCTTT.

This chain uses TRBV6-5 with TRBJ1-1; possibly TRBD1 for D (6 bases). From germline, CDR1 is MNHEY and CDR2 SVGAGI. This CDR3 comprises 15 residues. Deletions cut 7 bases from V and 0 bases from J, with 15 bases between. The CDR3 DNA is TGTGCCAGCATAGGCATAGGGACAATGAACACTGAAGCTTTCTTT. It yields the protein CASIGIGTMNTEAFF.

The rearrangement uses TRBV19 and TRBJ2-7; TRBD1 aligns across 9 bases. The V gene end was trimmed by 3 bases and the J gene end by 0 bases; junction bases not matched to a gene: 6. CDR1 LNHDA and CDR2 SQIVND come from the germline V gene (reference sequence). There are 16 residues in the CDR3. DNA of the CDR3: TGTGCCAGTAGTATTACCGGGACAGGGAGCTCCTACGAGCAGTACTTC. Residues: CASSITGTGSSYEQYF. Together with reference TRBV19 and TRBJ2-7, the CDR3 gives the full variable domain: DGGITQSPKYLFRKEGQNVTLSCEQNLNHDAMYWYRQDPGQGLRLIYYSQIVNDFQKGDIAEGYSVSREKKESFPLTVTSAQKNPTAFYLCASSITGTGSSYEQYFGPGTRLTVT.

The chain carries TRBV19 and TRBJ2-2, with 7 nucleotides matching TRBD1. The CDR3 sequence is 15 residues long. The germline V gene encodes CDR1 LNHDA and CDR2 SQIVND (reference sequence). V lost 10 bases and J lost 4; bases outside the gene matches: 12. CDR3 nucleotides: TGTGCCACAAGCGAGGGGGCTGGAACCACCGGGGAGCTGTTTTTT. It yields the protein CATSEGAGTTGELFF.

This sequence joins TRBV30 and TRBJ2-4; TRBD1 matches at 8 bases. The CDR3 runs 13 residues. The germline V gene encodes CDR1 GTSNPN and CDR2 SVGIG (reference sequence). With 1 base clipped from V and 16 bases from J, the junction kept 12 bases outside the gene matches. CDR3 residues: CAWSEGRGRNNYF. The CDR3 region has the DNA TGTGCCTGGAGTGAGGGCAGGGGGCGAAATAATTACTTC.

V and J are TRBV19 and TRBJ1-1, with 7 bases fitting TRBD1. After removal of 7 bases from V and 1 base from J, the junction contained 6 bases not matched to a gene. The CDR3 runs 14 residues. Germline V gene lookup returns CDR1 LNHDA and CDR2 SQIVND (reference sequence). The CDR3, as DNA: TGTGCCAGTATCCGGACAGGAGCGAACACTGAAGCTTTCTTT. Protein product: CASIRTGANTEAFF.

The chain is built from TRBV21-1 and TRBJ2-1; TRBD2, the D gene given by the table, was not confirmed from the DNA. TRBV21-1 is termed a pseudogene. This CDR3 comprises 14 residues. The CDR3 sequence is CARELAGYHNEQFF. In nucleotides, the CDR3 is TGTGCCAGAGAACTAGCGGGCTACCACAATGAGCAGTTCTTC.